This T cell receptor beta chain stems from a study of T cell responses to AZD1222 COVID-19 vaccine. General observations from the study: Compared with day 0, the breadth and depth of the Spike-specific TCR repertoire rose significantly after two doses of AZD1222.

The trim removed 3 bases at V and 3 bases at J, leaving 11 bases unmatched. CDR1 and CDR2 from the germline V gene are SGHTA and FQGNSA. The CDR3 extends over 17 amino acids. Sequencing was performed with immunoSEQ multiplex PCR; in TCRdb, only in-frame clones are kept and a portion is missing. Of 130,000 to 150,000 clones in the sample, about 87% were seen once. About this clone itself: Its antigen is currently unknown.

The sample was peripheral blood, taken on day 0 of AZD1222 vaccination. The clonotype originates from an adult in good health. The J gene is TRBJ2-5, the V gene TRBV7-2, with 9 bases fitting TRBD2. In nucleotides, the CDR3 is TGTGCCAGCAGCTTTAATGCGTGGGCTAGCGGGAAAGAGACCCAGTACTTC. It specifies CASSFNAWASGKETQYF.